A selection of T cell receptor beta chains follows, all from one sample in a study of CD4 T cells in relation to SARS-CoV-2 and coronaviruses. For these TCRs, the target antigens are not known. Sequenced by immunoSEQ multiplex PCR; TCRdb stores in-frame clones only, minus some. The sample yields roughly 28,000 clones, around 78% seen once. Material: CD4+ T cells from PBMCs, cultured in vitro. These receptors all stem from a human donor in good health. The CDR3 runs from the conserved cysteine through the conserved F or W. Fields, in order: J gene, clone size, V gene, D gene, CDR3 DNA, CDR3 protein. D genes are given only for firm matches. Size is omitted from some rows. Given values are once, few, many or a class for expanded clones.

J: TRBJ2-7; size: NA; V: TRBV19; D: NA; DNA: TGTGCCAGTAGTATCCAGGGTTCCCACGAGCAGTACTTC; CDR3: CASSIQGSHEQYF
J: TRBJ2-1; size: few; V: TRBV29-1; D: NA; DNA: TGCAGCGTGAACGTGGCCGACAATGAGCAGTTCTTC; CDR3: CSVNVADNEQFF
J: TRBJ2-3; size: NA; V: TRBV18; D: TRBD2; DNA: TGTGCCAGCTCACCCAAAGCGGGGGGAATCACAGATACGCAGTATTTT; CDR3: CASSPKAGGITDTQYF
J: TRBJ2-1; size: once; V: TRBV27; D: TRBD2; DNA: TGTGCCAGCTCACGCCCCGGGACTAGTCACAATGAGCAGTTCTTC; CDR3: CASSRPGTSHNEQFF
J: TRBJ2-7; size: NA; V: TRBV5-8; D: NA; DNA: TGTGCCAGCAGCTCTGACTCCTACGAGCAGTACTTC; CDR3: CASSSDSYEQYF
J: TRBJ2-7; size: NA; V: TRBV29-1; D: NA; DNA: TGCAGCGTTGTGGAGTCGGGCCCCTCCTACGAGCAGTACTTC; CDR3: CSVVESGPSYEQYF
J: TRBJ1-5; size: NA; V: TRBV3-1/TRBV3-2; D: NA; DNA: TGTGCCAGCAGCCAAGGGCACCGGCAGCATTTT; CDR3: CASSQGHRQHF
J: TRBJ1-4; size: NA; V: TRBV6-5; D: TRBD1; DNA: TGTGCCAGCAGGAGGAACAGGGGTGGGGAAAAACTGTTTTTT; CDR3: CASRRNRGGEKLFF
J: TRBJ2-1; size: NA; V: TRBV11-3; D: NA; DNA: TGTGCCAGCAGCTTAGGGGGTTCCTACAATGAGCAGTTCTTC; CDR3: CASSLGGSYNEQFF
J: TRBJ1-1; size: few; V: TRBV5-1; D: NA; DNA: TGCGCCAGCAGCTTGTCTACGGCACCGGGACAACATGAAGCTTTCTTT; CDR3: CASSLSTAPGQHEAFF
J: TRBJ2-1; size: NA; V: TRBV29-1; D: TRBD2; DNA: TGCAGCGTTGAATCTCACGCTTTGGGACTAGGGTCCTACAATGAGCAGTTCTTC; CDR3: CSVESHALGLGSYNEQFF
J: TRBJ1-3; size: NA; V: TRBV12-3/TRBV12-4; D: NA; DNA: TGTGCCAGCAGCCCACAGGAAAACACCATATATTTT; CDR3: CASSPQENTIYF
J: TRBJ1-1; size: NA; V: TRBV6-5; D: NA; DNA: TGTGCCAGCAGTTACGACAGTTTGAACACTGAAGCTTTCTTT; CDR3: CASSYDSLNTEAFF
J: TRBJ1-2; size: NA; V: TRBV6-5; D: NA; DNA: TGTGCCAGCAGTTACGGGGCAGGTGATCTCTATGGCTACACCTTC; CDR3: CASSYGAGDLYGYTF
J: TRBJ1-1; size: NA; V: TRBV7-2; D: TRBD1; DNA: TGTGCCAGCAGCCAGACAGGGGGCACTGAAGCTTTCTTT; CDR3: CASSQTGGTEAFF
J: TRBJ2-7; size: NA; V: TRBV30; D: NA; DNA: TGTGCCTGGAGCCTGACCTACGAGCAGTACTTC; CDR3: CAWSLTYEQYF
J: TRBJ2-2; size: once; V: TRBV3-1/TRBV3-2; D: NA; DNA: TGTGCCAGCAGCCACCCAAAGGCGCATCCCGCGAACACCGGGGAGCTGTTTTTT; CDR3: CASSHPKAHPANTGELFF
J: TRBJ2-3; size: NA; V: TRBV3-1/TRBV3-2; D: NA; DNA: TGTGCCAGCAGCACACGAGGCGGTGGAAGAGATACGCAGTATTTT; CDR3: CASSTRGGGRDTQYF
J: TRBJ2-1; size: NA; V: TRBV6-5; D: NA; DNA: TGTGCCAGCAGTTACCAGCAGCGCGGAGAGCAGTTCTTC; CDR3: CASSYQQRGEQFF
J: TRBJ1-1; size: NA; V: TRBV7-2; D: TRBD1; DNA: TGTGCCAGCAGCTCACGTACCTTGACAGGGACCACTGAAGCTTTCTTT; CDR3: CASSSRTLTGTTEAFF
J: TRBJ2-1; size: NA; V: TRBV10-3; D: TRBD1; DNA: TGTGCCATCAGTGAGGGGACAGGGGGCCACAATGAGCAGTTCTTC; CDR3: CAISEGTGGHNEQFF
J: TRBJ2-7; size: NA; V: TRBV30; D: NA; DNA: TGTGCCTGGGGCGTCGGCGAGCAGTACTTC; CDR3: CAWGVGEQYF
J: TRBJ1-1; size: few; V: TRBV7-3; D: NA; DNA: TGTGCCAGCAGCCGGGAGAGGAACACTGAAGCTTTCTTT; CDR3: CASSRERNTEAFF
J: TRBJ1-6; size: once; V: TRBV12-3/TRBV12-4; D: NA; DNA: TGTGCCAGCAGTTTGGCCGGGGAGGCCCTCCACTTT; CDR3: CASSLAGEALHF
J: TRBJ1-6; size: few; V: TRBV27; D: TRBD1; DNA: TGTGCCAGCAGTCCCCGGACAGGTCGAAATTCACCCCTCCACTTT; CDR3: CASSPRTGRNSPLHF
J: TRBJ2-5; size: NA; V: TRBV16; D: NA; DNA: TGTGCCAGCAGCCGAACCTATGTCGGGGGCGAGACCCAGTACTTC; CDR3: CASSRTYVGGETQYF
J: TRBJ2-3; size: NA; V: TRBV11-2; D: TRBD2; DNA: TGTGCCAGCAGCTTAGGAGCTAGCGGGAGTGAAGCAGATACGCAGTATTTT; CDR3: CASSLGASGSEADTQYF
J: TRBJ1-4; size: NA; V: TRBV30; D: NA; DNA: TGTGCCTGGAGTTGGGCGCCGAGTGAAAAACTGTTTTTT; CDR3: CAWSWAPSEKLFF
J: TRBJ2-2; size: few; V: TRBV5-8; D: NA; DNA: TGTGCCAGCAGCCCGACAGGGCGGGGGAACACCGGGGAGCTGTTTTTT; CDR3: CASSPTGRGNTGELFF
J: TRBJ1-2; size: NA; V: TRBV29-1; D: NA; DNA: TGCAGCGTTGAACCAACGGGACTTCTGTATGGCTACACCTTC; CDR3: CSVEPTGLLYGYTF
J: TRBJ2-7; size: NA; V: TRBV4-3; D: NA; DNA: TGCGCCAGCAGCCAAGATCAGGCCGGGACCGCAAGCTCCTACGAGCAGTACTTC; CDR3: CASSQDQAGTASSYEQYF
J: TRBJ1-2; size: few; V: TRBV5-5; D: NA; DNA: TGTGCCAGCAGTCAGGCCCTTGGATCTGGCTACACCTTC; CDR3: CASSQALGSGYTF